This T cell receptor beta chain comes out of a study of blood T cell repertoires in COVID-19. Study information: Material from acute and convalescent COVID-19 was sourced from the United States, Italy and Spain.

Seattle's cohort entered during active infection and was followed longitudinally. There are 18 residues in the CDR3. V dropped 6 bases and J dropped 2; count of bases not matched to a gene: 15. How the authors handled the data: Reference gene primer amplification in the assay estimated nucleated cell counts. Sequenced by immunoSEQ multiplex PCR; TCRdb stores in-frame clones only, minus some. The DNA was the basis for D and trimming; V, J and clone size are from that table. The data contain about 370,000 clones, more than 70% of them seen just once; the ten biggest clones take up around 3%. The sequenced sample was peripheral blood. The chain combines TRBV6-7 with TRBJ1-4; 7 nucleotides agree with TRBD1. TRBV6-7 is classed as an ORF, of uncertain function. This TCR derives from a woman under 40 with COVID-19, enrolled during active disease. This CDR3 is CASSPSGRGRTTNEKLFF. Written as DNA, the CDR3 is TGTGCCAGCAGCCCATCGGGCAGGGGGAGGACGACTAATGAAAAACTGTTTTTT.